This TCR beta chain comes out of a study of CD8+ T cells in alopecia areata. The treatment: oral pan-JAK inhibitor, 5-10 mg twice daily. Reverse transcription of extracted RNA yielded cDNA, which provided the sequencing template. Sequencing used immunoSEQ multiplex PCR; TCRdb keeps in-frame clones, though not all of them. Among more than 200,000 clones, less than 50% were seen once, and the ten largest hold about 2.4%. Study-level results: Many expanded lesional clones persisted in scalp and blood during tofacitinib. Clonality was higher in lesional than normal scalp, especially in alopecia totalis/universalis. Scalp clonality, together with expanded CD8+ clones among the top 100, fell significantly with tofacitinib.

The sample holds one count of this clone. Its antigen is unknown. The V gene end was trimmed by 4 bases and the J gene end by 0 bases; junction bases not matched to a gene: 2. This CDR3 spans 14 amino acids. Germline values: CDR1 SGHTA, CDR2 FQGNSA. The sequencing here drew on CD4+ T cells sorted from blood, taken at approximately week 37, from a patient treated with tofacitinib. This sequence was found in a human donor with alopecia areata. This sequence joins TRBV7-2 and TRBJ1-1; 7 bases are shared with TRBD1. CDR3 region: CASSWDSLNTEAFF. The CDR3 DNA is TGTGCCAGCAGCTGGGACAGCTTGAACACTGAAGCTTTCTTT.